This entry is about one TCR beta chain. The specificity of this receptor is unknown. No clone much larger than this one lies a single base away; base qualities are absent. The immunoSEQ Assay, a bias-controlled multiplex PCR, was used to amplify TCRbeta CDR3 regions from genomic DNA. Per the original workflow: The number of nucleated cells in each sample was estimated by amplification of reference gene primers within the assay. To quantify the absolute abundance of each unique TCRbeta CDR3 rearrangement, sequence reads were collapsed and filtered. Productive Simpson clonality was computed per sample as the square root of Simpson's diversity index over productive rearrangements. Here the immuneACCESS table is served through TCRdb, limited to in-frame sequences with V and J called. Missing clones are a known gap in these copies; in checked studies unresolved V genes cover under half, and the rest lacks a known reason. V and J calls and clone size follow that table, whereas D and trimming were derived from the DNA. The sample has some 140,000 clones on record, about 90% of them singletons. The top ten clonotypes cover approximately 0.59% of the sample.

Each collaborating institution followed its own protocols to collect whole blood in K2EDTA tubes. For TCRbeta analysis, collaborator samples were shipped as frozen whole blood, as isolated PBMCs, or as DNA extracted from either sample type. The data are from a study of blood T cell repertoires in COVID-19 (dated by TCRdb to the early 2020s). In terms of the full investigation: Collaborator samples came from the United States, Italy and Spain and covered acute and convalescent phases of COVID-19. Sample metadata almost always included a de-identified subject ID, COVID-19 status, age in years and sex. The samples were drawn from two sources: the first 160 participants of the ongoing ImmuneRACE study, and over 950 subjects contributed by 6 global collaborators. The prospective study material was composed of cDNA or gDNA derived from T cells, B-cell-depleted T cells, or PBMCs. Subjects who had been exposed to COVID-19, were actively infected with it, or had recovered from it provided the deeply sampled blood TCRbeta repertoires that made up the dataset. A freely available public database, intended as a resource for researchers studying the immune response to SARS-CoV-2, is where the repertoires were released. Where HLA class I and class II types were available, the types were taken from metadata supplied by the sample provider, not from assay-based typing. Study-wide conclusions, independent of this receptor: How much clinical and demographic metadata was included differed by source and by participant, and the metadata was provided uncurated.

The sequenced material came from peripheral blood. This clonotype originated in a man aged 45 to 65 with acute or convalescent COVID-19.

The sequenced DNA: TGTGCCAGCAGTCTTGGGGCAGGAGTTGGCTACACCTTC. Translated, this gives CASSLGAGVGYTF. The sequence joins TRBV25-1 to TRBJ1-2, and the D gene may be TRBD1, 5 bases matching. The CDR1 and CDR2 encoded by the germline V gene are MGHDK and SYGVNS. The CDR3 starts with the cysteine, ends with the phenylalanine, and has 13 residues. Only the CDR3 part of the read is kept: 39 bases, read in frame from the first base. Trimming removed 5 bases from V and 7 bases from J, leaving 14 bases between the germline ends.